This entry describes one T cell receptor (beta chain). Original handling: Reference gene primer amplification in the assay estimated nucleated cell counts. This table comes from immunoSEQ multiplex PCR, and its TCRdb copy is limited to in-frame clones, with some not included. The DNA gave D and trimming, while V, J and clone size come from that table. The sample includes around 76,000 clones, 81% of them seen just once. The source of the sample is a study of blood T cell repertoires in COVID-19. With V trimmed by 2 bases and J by 5 bases, 4 bases remained unmatched. The CDR3 totals 14 residues. The V gene's germline CDR1 is LNHDA and CDR2 SQIVND (reference sequence).

The sequenced sample was peripheral blood. The rearrangement links TRBV19 to TRBJ1-2; TRBD1 matches at 8 bases. The TCR sequence derives from a woman in her 70s with acute or convalescent COVID-19. As DNA, the CDR3 is TGTGCCAGTAGTATAACAGGGGGGCTTTATGGCTACACCTTC. Protein product: CASSITGGLYGYTF.